The T cell receptor beta chain described here comes from a study of blood T cell repertoires in COVID-19. The wider study: Material from acute and convalescent COVID-19 was sourced from the United States, Italy and Spain.

Germline trimming cut 8 bases from V and 1 base from J; bases unmatched to any gene: 5. The CDR3 spans 13 residues. Germline loops: CDR1 MNHNY, CDR2 SVGAGI (reference sequence). Repertoires were generated with immunoSEQ multiplex PCR, while TCRdb's copy carries only in-frame clones and drops some. The repertoire holds around 23,000 clones, just over 85% seen once, with 10% to 15% in the top ten. The clonotype comes from an elderly woman with active or convalescent COVID-19. The genes are TRBV6-6 and TRBJ2-7; 7 nucleotides line up with TRBD1. Material: peripheral blood. Here the CDR3 reads CASEGAASYEQYF. As DNA, the CDR3 is TGTGCCAGCGAGGGGGCAGCTTCCTACGAGCAGTACTTC.